One T cell receptor beta chain is described in this entry. It has no known antigen specificity. Each CD8+ T cell subset was flow-sorted in triplicate, and some 310,000 cells per subset were placed directly into RLT lysis buffer. To exclude memory contaminants, naive CD8+ T cells were stringently defined as CD45RO-CCR7+CD27+CD95-. Standard density gradient centrifugation was used to isolate peripheral blood mononuclear cells from buffy coats. Naive CXCR3-negative and CXCR3-positive CD8+ T cells were flow-sorted on a FACSAria III. Total RNA was extracted from sorted cells with an RNeasy Mini Kit. For sequencing, a NextSeq 550 was employed. The Human TCR Profiling Kit (MiLaboratory) was used to make UMI-labeled 5' RACE TRB cDNA libraries. cDNA synthesis used the entire amount of extracted RNA, and PCR amplification then used the entire amount of cDNA produced. Libraries were prepared in parallel using an identical number of PCR cycles. Processing in the source paper ran as follows. With a minimum of two reads required per UMI, MIGEC and MiXCR pulled out about 50,000 +/- 10,000 unique UMI-labeled TRB cDNA molecules from each library. An average of 40,000 +/- 10,000 functional in-frame TRB CDR3 nucleotide clonotypes without stop codons was found per library. Diversity metrics, including normalized Shannon-Wiener and Chao1, were computed in VDJtools after downsampling to 5000 UMI-labeled TRB molecules per sample. Clonotype-size-weighted physicochemical properties of the central five CDR3 residues (interaction energy, strength, volume and Kidera factor 4) were computed in VDJtools. TCRdb reprocessed the reads and lists each CDR3 protein sequence as a single entry, with no DNA. The V and J calls here are based on TCRdb, not the publication. In this sample's table one finds roughly 56,000 distinct CDR3 sequences. The top ten clones comprise about 0.43% of the sample.

The data derive from a study of CXCR3-negative and CXCR3-positive naive CD8 T cells (dated by TCRdb to about 2019). Notes on the research overall: In total, some 130 million TRB reads were obtained, corresponding to roughly 1.5 +/- 0.3 million reads per library. Data from roughly twelve donors, pooled across two independent experiments, went into the diversity and physicochemical repertoire analyses. TRBV-TRBJ cluster analysis included naive subsets from roughly 5 donors and memory cells from 3 donors.

Summary of the overall study and its limitations: Because CXCR3 expression was partially decreased after cryopreservation, freshly isolated PBMCs were used for most assays. Because surface CD5, which has been linked to self-reactivity in mice, was comparable between naive subsets, TCR interaction strength was also inferred from TRB CDR3 physicochemical properties. Both naive subsets had comparably high repertoire diversity, while memory CD8+ T cells had much lower repertoire diversity. TRBV-TRBJ usage was similar between naive CXCR3-negative and CXCR3-positive cells from the same donor, while memory cells showed distinct patterns. TRB CDR3s from CXCR3-positive naive cells showed higher hydrophobicity (lower Kidera factor 4), lower energy, and higher strength and volume indices than CXCR3-negative naive cells.

The receptor was derived from a human donor in good health. Some clones in this sample may be carry-over from other donors' samples. The sequenced sample was naive CXCR3- CD8+ T cells from blood. Read against the paper, the sample's cell subset or site label means: CD45RO-CCR7+CD27+CD95- naive CD8+ T cells lacking CXCR3 (TNR3-).

The CDR3 in this case is CASSLGGGAYNEQFF. The chain is made from TRBV7-9 and TRBJ2-1; TCRdb outputs TRBD1, but without DNA this stays unchecked. From a lookup of the germline V gene (reference sequence), CDR1 and CDR2 are SEHNR and FQNEAQ. There are 15 amino acids in the CDR3, from cysteine to phenylalanine inclusive. There is no recorded DNA. The variable domain in full, with residues beyond the CDR3 obtained from the reference TRBV7-9 and TRBJ2-1 genes, is DTGVSQNPRHKITKRGQNVTFRCDPISEHNRLYWYRQTLGQGPEFLTYFQNEAQLEKSRLLSDRFSAERPKGSFSTLEIQRTEQGDSAMYLCASSLGGGAYNEQFFGPGTRLTVL.